One TCR beta chain is described in this entry. What antigen it recognizes has not been identified. No much larger clone exists at a distance of one base, and base qualities are not known. The data belong to a study of OX40 agonist ivuxolimab in advanced cancers. Describing the broader study: Ivuxolimab was a fully human IgG2 agonistic monoclonal antibody targeting the costimulatory receptor OX40 (CD134). Intravenous ivuxolimab was administered to patients every 2 weeks at six dose levels: 0.01, 0.1, 0.3, 1.5, 3 and 10 mg/kg. Of the 50 to 55 dose-escalation patients, hepatocellular carcinoma was present in roughly 19, melanoma in around 15, renal cell carcinoma in 9 and head and neck cancer in 9. A male proportion of around 80% and a mean age of approximately 55 years, ranging from 23 to 79, were recorded for the dose-escalation cohort. Prior anti-PD-1, anti-PD-L1 or anti-CTLA-4 therapy was permitted, and 30% to 45% of dose-escalation patients had received checkpoint inhibitors. Partial responses occurred in three dose-escalation patients: two with cutaneous melanoma and one with hepatocellular carcinoma. Peripheral TCRbeta sequencing aimed to test whether ivuxolimab altered TCR sequence diversity and caused clonal T-cell expansion. The paper describes the monotherapy dose-escalation part (N ≈ 50 patients) of the phase I trial of ivuxolimab.

To sequence the TCRbeta CDR3 region, genomic DNA was isolated from the sorted cells. The immunoSEQ Assay was used to sequence the TCRbeta CDR3 regions. Entries here come from immuneACCESS through TCRdb and include only in-frame sequences with V and J called. Some clones fail to appear in such tables; in the studies checked, an unresolved V gene covers under half of the shortfall, and the cause of the remainder is unknown. In this sample the table shows roughly 64,000 clones, about 83% of which occur a single time. In total, the top ten clones hold 9.8% of the sample. According to the germline V gene (reference sequence), CDR1 reads PRHDT and CDR2 reads FYEKMQ. There are 16 amino acids in the CDR3, from cysteine to phenylalanine inclusive. Left in the record is the CDR3 DNA by itself, 48 bases read in frame from the first base. A distance of 11 bases separates the germline ends of V and J, which lose 1 base and 1 base respectively.

The investigation overall reported the following: The antigen specificity of the clonally expanded peripheral T cells was not determined. After ivuxolimab, CD8+ T cells had more expanded clones than CD4+ T cells on average. At doses of 0.1 to 3.0 mg/kg, clonal expansion of both CD4+ and CD8+ blood T cells was observed from baseline to week 6. Low levels of normalized T-cell clonal expansion were also shown by some nonresponding patients. In the 0.1-3.0 mg/kg groups, partial responders had among the lowest normalized peripheral clonal expansion, particularly in CD8+ T cells.

Patients with autoimmune disease history or receiving systemic immunosuppression were excluded from the trial. Peripheral blood for TCR sequencing was drawn from every dose cohort at baseline, at cycle 4 day 1 and at cycle 7 day 1. Samples were obtained from an open-label, multicenter, first-in-human phase I dose-escalation trial of ivuxolimab. The trial enrolled adults with locally advanced or metastatic head and neck squamous cell, hepatocellular, melanoma or renal cell carcinoma. Before TCR sequencing, CD4+ T cells and CD8+ T cells were sorted from peripheral blood as separate populations. The sequence was collected from an adult with an advanced solid tumor such as melanoma, head and neck, liver or kidney cancer. The sequence is built from TRBV13 and TRBJ2-1; the D gene is perhaps TRBD1 or TRBD2, as each covers 6 bases. The sample consisted of CD4+ or CD8+ T cells sorted from blood, taken in a trial of the OX40 agonist ivuxolimab. The CDR3 is CASSLAQGGSYNEQFF. The sequenced DNA is TGTGCCAGCAGCTTAGCACAGGGAGGATCCTACAATGAGCAGTTCTTC.